This record concerns one T cell receptor beta chain sequence. Which antigen it targets is not known. The record has no base qualities; no much larger clone is one base away. The sample comes from a study of cytomegalovirus exposure and HLA in healthy donors listed by TCRdb under 2017. Context from the whole study: A later analysis indicated that the roughly 130 validation repertoires were generated on the platform also employed for the roughly 720 repertoires of the first cohort. The study aimed to test whether signatures of past pathogen exposure could be identified by cataloging public T cell receptors. Besides the first cohort of roughly 700 subjects, a separate validation cohort made up of 95 to 150 different subjects was used. The study combined high-throughput TCR immunosequencing, statistical association of individual TCRs with disease status, and machine learning to predict cytomegalovirus infection status.

Findings and caveats that apply to the study as a whole: In both the original and validation cohorts, the classifier was reported to diagnose cytomegalovirus status with high specificity and sensitivity. According to the authors, the approach could potentially be generalized to other disease states and immunological phenotypes. In vitro tests confirmed that a few of the cytomegalovirus-associated TCR beta chains recognize cytomegalovirus antigens. Of the cluster scores, approximately 95% were above 0 in a later analysis, which found that TCRs clustered in the first cohort also tended to co-occur in the 120 or so validation repertoires. Across donors, most TCR sequences were observed very rarely, whereas some public TCRs were present in many individuals. All 120 or so repertoires were used to score co-occurrence in the validation cohort in a later analysis, because that analysis had no HLA typing for the cohort. A total of some 180 TCR beta chains were listed by the study as associated with cytomegalovirus.

Separate from the roughly 650-subject first cohort, the validation cohort of over 90 subjects was the group to which the donors belonged. V was cut back by 3 bases and J by 0 bases, leaving a gap of 12 bases between them. CDR1 and CDR2 were assigned from the germline V gene (reference sequence) as LNHDA and SQIVND. Reading from cysteine to phenylalanine, the CDR3 counts 16 amino acids. Of all the DNA, just the CDR3 is kept, 48 bases in frame from base 1. Library preparation was by the immunoSEQ multiplex PCR assay. As for the original processing: A statistical classification framework was built to diagnose cytomegalovirus status from the catalog of TCR beta chain sequences. Sourced from immuneACCESS, this table was stored by TCRdb with only in-frame sequences that have V and J called. A share of the clones is absent; for the studies checked, an unresolved V gene accounts for under half, and the remainder has no known explanation. Clonal size and the V and J genes are those of that table, whereas D and trimming came from the DNA. In this sample the table shows some 150,000 clones, around 84% of which occur a single time. Over 2% of the sample lies in the top ten.

The sample consisted of PBMCs. The TCR originated in a human donor in good health. The sequence is built from TRBV19 and TRBJ2-4; the D gene assignment is ambiguous. The DNA sequence follows: TGTGCCAGTAGTATCTATTGGAGTCTAGCCAAAAACATTCAGTACTTC. The translation is CASSIYWSLAKNIQYF.